This record looks at one T cell receptor (beta chain) sequence and its context. The authors' processing: Researchers report that nucleated cell counts were estimated from reference gene primer amplification. Repertoires were generated with immunoSEQ multiplex PCR, while TCRdb's copy carries only in-frame clones and drops some. V and J calls plus clone size are reproduced from that table; the DNA served to infer D and trimming. The sample contains under 200,000 clones, around four fifths of which appear only once. Enrollment of patients from Seattle took place during active infection, with longitudinal follow-up. This sample was taken from a study of blood T cell repertoires in COVID-19. Germline V gives CDR1 SEHNR, CDR2 FQNEAQ (reference sequence). The CDR3 is 15 residues long. Between the trimmed V and J ends, which lost 4 bases and 3 bases, there was a span of 13 bases.

Sequences were obtained from peripheral blood. J is TRBJ2-1 and V is TRBV7-9; tentatively, D is TRBD1 (6 bases). The source is a man aged 55 to 70 with COVID-19, enrolled during active disease. CDR3: CASSSSQGNYNEQFF. In DNA, the CDR3 is TGTGCCAGCAGCTCAAGTCAGGGGAACTACAATGAGCAGTTCTTC.